Presented here are 25 T cell receptor beta chains from one specimen sequenced in a study of cytomegalovirus exposure and HLA in healthy donors. Researchers ran the PCR with 60 Vbeta and 13 Jbeta primers. TCRdb keeps only in-frame clones here, not all; method: immunoSEQ multiplex PCR. The profile shows about 160,000 clones, about 60% of them singletons. Sequencing was carried out using PBMCs. These TCRs come from an older woman in good health and CMV-seropositive.

This clone was recorded once. The V gene is TRBV7-9, the J gene TRBJ2-3; D is possibly TRBD1 (5 bases). The V and J ends lost 1 base and 4 bases respectively, with 9 bases between them. Germline CDR1 SEHNR, CDR2 FQNEAQ (reference sequence). This CDR3 is built from 14 residues. The CDR3 DNA reads as TGTGCCAGCAGCTTAGGAGCAGGGTCAGATACGCAGTATTTT. It yields the protein CASSLGAGSDTQYF.

The chain has TRBV21-1 and TRBJ2-7; the table names TRBD2, a call not compared with the DNA. TRBV21-1 is listed as a pseudogene. The CDR3 runs 18 residues. CDR3 in DNA: TGTGCCAGCAGCAAAGCGTGTACTAGCGGACCCGCCCCCTACGAGCAGTACTTC. Protein sequence: CASSKACTSGPAPYEQYF.

The chain recombines TRBV5-8 with TRBJ2-3, with 15 bases fitting TRBD2. Germline assignment: CDR1 SGHTS and CDR2 YDEGEE. With 4 bases clipped from V and 3 bases from J, the junction kept 6 bases outside the gene matches. This CDR3 contains 17 residues. The chain's CDR3 is CASSHPGTSGGTDTQYF. CDR3 sequence (DNA): TGTGCCAGCAGCCATCCCGGGACTAGCGGGGGGACAGATACGCAGTATTTT.

The J gene is TRBJ2-5, the V gene TRBV2, with 8 bases that match TRBD2. Looked up from germline, CDR1 is SNHLY and CDR2 is FYNNEI. V trimming: 7 bases; J trimming: 2 bases; junction bases outside the gene matches: 6. The CDR3 loop spans 14 amino acids. The CDR3: CASTQGGGQETQYF. CDR3 sequence (DNA): TGTGCCAGCACTCAGGGCGGGGGGCAAGAGACCCAGTACTTC.

The V call is TRBV5-1, the J call TRBJ2-7, with 7 bases identical to TRBD2. Trimming at V came to 3 bases and at J to 4 bases, leaving 10 bases not matched to a gene. The CDR3 totals 15 residues. Germline CDR1 and CDR2: SGHRS and YFSETQ. The CDR3 reads CASSWAGTNAYEQYF. The CDR3 coding sequence is TGCGCCAGCAGCTGGGCCGGGACTAACGCTTACGAGCAGTACTTC. The complete variable domain, with remaining parts taken from reference TRBV5-1 and TRBJ2-7, reads KAGVTQTPRYLIKTRGQQVTLSCSPISGHRSVSWYQQTPGQGLQFLFEYFSETQRNKGNFPGRFSGRQFSNSRSEMNVSTLELGDSALYLCASSWAGTNAYEQYFGPGTRLTVT.

The chain uses TRBV5-1 and TRBJ2-3, with 14 bases lining up with TRBD2. Trimming removed 1 base from V and 4 bases from J; junction bases left unmatched: 5. CDR3 size: 17 residues. Germline CDR1 and CDR2: SGHRS and YFSETQ. Written as DNA, the CDR3 is TGCGCCAGCAGCTTGCGACTAGCGGGAGGGCCCCCAGATACGCAGTATTTT. Protein: CASSLRLAGGPPDTQYF.

The chain employs TRBV4-2 and TRBJ1-3, with TRBD1 matching 7 bases. The CDR3 is 17 residues long. Germline V gene lookup returns CDR1 LGHNA and CDR2 YNFKEQ. After removal of 4 bases from V and 0 bases from J, the junction contained 9 bases not matched to a gene. The chain's CDR3 is CASSPGQVGSSGNTIYF. CDR3 DNA sequence: TGTGCCAGCAGCCCCGGACAGGTCGGGAGCTCTGGAAACACCATATATTTT.

The rearrangement joins TRBV29-1 to TRBJ1-1, with unresolved D. Trimming left V 6 bases short and J 3 bases short, with 11 bases between. The CDR3 has 12 amino acids. The germline gives CDR1 SQVTM, CDR2 ANQGSEA. This CDR3 is CSVSHRDTEAFF. In DNA form, the CDR3 reads TGCAGCGTCTCTCACCGGGACACTGAAGCTTTCTTT. Variable domain in full (rest from reference TRBV29-1 and TRBJ1-1): SAVISQKPSRDICQRGTSLTIQCQVDSQVTMMFWYRQQPGQSLTLIATANQGSEATYESGFVIDKFPISRPNLTFSTLTVSNMSPEDSSIYLCSVSHRDTEAFFGQGTRLTVV.

The chain combines TRBV6-5 with TRBJ1-2; D is unresolved. The CDR3 contains 12 residues. The V gene lost 2 bases and the J gene lost 4 bases, with 5 bases spanning the gap. The germline CDR1 and CDR2 sequences are MNHEY and SVGAGI. Written as DNA, the CDR3 is TGTGCCAGCAGTTACGGCTTCTATGGCTACACCTTC. The encoded protein is CASSYGFYGYTF.

This chain joins TRBV2 and TRBJ2-7; 14 bases agree with TRBD2. This CDR3 contains 15 residues. V was pared by 6 bases and J by 3 bases, with 4 bases of the junction left unmatched. Per germline, CDR1 SNHLY and CDR2 FYNNEI. CDR3 nucleotides: TGTGCCAGCAGGAGACTAGCGGGAGGGGACTACGAGCAGTACTTC. Encoded protein: CASRRLAGGDYEQYF.

This sequence joins TRBV9 and TRBJ2-7; 13 bases align to TRBD2. Germline V lookup: CDR1 SGDLS, CDR2 YYNGEE. J gave up 3 bases and V 4 bases, and 4 bases lay outside the gene matches. There are 15 residues in the CDR3. The CDR3 region has the DNA TGTGCCAGCAGCCCGGGACTAGCGGGGATCTACGAGCAGTACTTC. Encoded protein: CASSPGLAGIYEQYF.

The genes are TRBV7-9 and TRBJ1-2; weak D call: TRBD1 (5 bases). The V and J ends lost 5 bases and 3 bases respectively, with 19 bases between them. Per germline, CDR1 SEHNR and CDR2 FQNEAQ (reference sequence). This CDR3 contains 16 residues. In DNA, the CDR3 is TGTGCCAGCAGCCAAGACCCGGGACTAGGGGACTATGGCTACACCTTC. It is translated as CASSQDPGLGDYGYTF.

The CDR3 here is CASSLSGTSGKNEQFF. The CDR3 coding sequence is TGTGCCAGCAGCCTCTCCGGGACTAGCGGGAAGAATGAGCAGTTCTTC. The chain combines TRBV9 with TRBJ2-1, with 13 bases fitting TRBD2. The CDR3 spans 16 residues. The J segment lost 7 bases and the V segment lost 4 bases, leaving 8 bases of the junction unmatched. Germline CDR1 SGDLS, CDR2 YYNGEE.

The chain employs TRBV18 and TRBJ1-1; 8 bases align to TRBD1. The V gene's germline CDR1 is KGHSH and CDR2 LQKENI. After removal of 1 base from V and 1 base from J, the junction contained 5 bases not matched to a gene. The CDR3 totals 16 residues. CDR3 protein: CASSPRTGLQNTEAFF. CDR3 nucleotides: TGTGCCAGCTCACCACGGACAGGGCTACAGAACACTGAAGCTTTCTTT. Complete variable domain (other parts from reference TRBV18 and TRBJ1-1): NAGVMQNPRHLVRRRGQEARLRCSPMKGHSHVYWYRQLPEEGLKFMVYLQKENIIDESGMPKERFSAEFPKEGPSILRIQQVVRGDSAAYFCASSPRTGLQNTEAFFGQGTRLTVV.

The chain has TRBV30 and TRBJ1-1; perhaps TRBD1 as D (5 bases). The CDR3 loop spans 13 amino acids. CDR1 is GTSNPN and CDR2 is SVGIG in the germline V gene (reference sequence). V lost 2 bases to trimming and J lost 5 bases, with 12 bases between them. The CDR3 here is CAWSIGGRTEAFF. The CDR3 bases are TGTGCCTGGAGTATCGGGGGGAGGACTGAAGCTTTCTTT.

This clone was recorded only once. The chain couples TRBV27 to TRBJ1-1, with 11 bases aligning to TRBD1. The J segment lost 1 base and the V segment lost 2 bases, leaving 6 bases of the junction unmatched. Germline lookup yields CDR1 MNHEY and CDR2 SMNVEV (reference sequence). The CDR3 is 17 amino acids. The DNA for the CDR3 is TGTGCCAGCAGTTTACGCTGGACAGGGGGCAGGAACACTGAAGCTTTCTTT. Amino acids: CASSLRWTGGRNTEAFF.

This clone was picked up a small number of times. The chain joins TRBV5-1 to TRBJ1-1; D unresolved. This CDR3 contains 12 residues. Germline loops: CDR1 SGHRS, CDR2 YFSETQ. Trimming stripped 5 bases from V and 3 bases from J, with 8 bases between. The CDR3 reads CASSLVDTEAFF. DNA for the CDR3: TGCGCCAGCAGTCTAGTAGACACTGAAGCTTTCTTT.

The chain employs TRBV4-2 and TRBJ2-2; 11 positions agree with TRBD2. The V segment lost 4 bases and the J segment 6 bases; nucleotides outside the gene matches: 10. Germline-derived CDR1 and CDR2 are LGHNA and YNFKEQ. This CDR3 is 17 amino acids long. For the CDR3, the DNA is TGTGCCAGCAGCCTCGGGACTAGCGGCGGGTGGGCCGGGGAGCTGTTTTTT. Its protein product is CASSLGTSGGWAGELFF.

J is TRBJ2-7 and V is TRBV4-3; TRBD2 matches at 9 bases. V lost 3 bases, J lost 5 bases, and 11 bases stayed unmatched. This CDR3 is 16 amino acids long. Germline V lookup: CDR1 LGHNA, CDR2 YSLEER. The CDR3 reads CASSQAFSGSKDEQYF. Here the CDR3 DNA reads TGCGCCAGCAGCCAGGCTTTTAGCGGGAGTAAGGACGAGCAGTACTTC.

This clone turned up a few times. The identical CDR3 is also encoded by other nucleotide sequences in the sample. This chain uses TRBV7-2 with TRBJ2-3, with 12 bases that match TRBD2. The CDR3 spans 15 residues. V dropped 5 bases and J dropped 2; count of bases not matched to a gene: 2. Germline V gene lookup returns CDR1 SGHTA and CDR2 FQGNSA. DNA of the CDR3: TGTGCCAGCAGCAGGACTAGCGGGAACACAGATACGCAGTATTTT. Protein: CASSRTSGNTDTQYF.

This clone was observed a single time. Other nucleotide sequences in the sample specify the same CDR3. J is TRBJ2-5 and V is TRBV29-1; 9 bases agree with TRBD2. Germline lookup yields CDR1 SQVTM and CDR2 ANQGSEA. This CDR3 is built from 12 residues. J gave up 3 bases and V 6 bases, and 2 bases lay outside the gene matches. Written as DNA, the CDR3 is TGCAGCGTCCGACTAGCGGAAGAGACCCAGTACTTC. Translating gives CSVRLAEETQYF.

The chain combines TRBV29-1 with TRBJ2-5; the D is unclear. Between the trimmed V and J ends, which lost 6 bases and 5 bases, there was a span of 7 bases. Germline V gene lookup returns CDR1 SQVTM and CDR2 ANQGSEA. This CDR3 region has 10 residues. CDR3 DNA: TGCAGCGTGGCCACGGAGACCCAGTACTTC. Residues: CSVATETQYF. Full variable domain (rest looked up from reference TRBV29-1 and TRBJ2-5): SAVISQKPSRDICQRGTSLTIQCQVDSQVTMMFWYRQQPGQSLTLIATANQGSEATYESGFVIDKFPISRPNLTFSTLTVSNMSPEDSSIYLCSVATETQYFGPGTRLLVL.

The rearrangement links TRBV11-2 to TRBJ2-1, with a possible D match to TRBD2 (6 bases). Deletions cut 3 bases from V and 0 bases from J, with 9 bases between. CDR1 is SGHAT and CDR2 is FQNNGV in the germline V gene. The CDR3 contains 15 residues. This CDR3 reads CASSFYGSSYNEQFF. CDR3 nucleotide sequence: TGTGCCAGCAGCTTCTACGGGAGCTCCTACAATGAGCAGTTCTTC.

The rearrangement links TRBV27 to TRBJ2-3, with D uncertain. CDR3 length: 14 residues. Trimming stripped 2 bases from V and 1 base from J, with 7 bases between. The germline V gene encodes CDR1 MNHEY and CDR2 SMNVEV (reference sequence). This CDR3 reads CASSLTAGTDTQYF. DNA for the CDR3: TGTGCCAGCAGTTTAACCGCGGGCACAGATACGCAGTATTTT.

V is TRBV29-1 and J is TRBJ1-2; tentative D call: TRBD1 (5 bases). V gave up 7 bases and J gave up 5 bases, with 17 bases separating them. The CDR3 covers 13 residues. The germline V gene encodes CDR1 SQVTM and CDR2 ANQGSEA. The CDR3 loop reads CSARRGELYGYTF. Written as DNA, the CDR3 is TGCAGCGCCAGACGGGGGGAGCTTTATGGCTACACCTTC.